This TCR beta chain was sequenced for a study of blood T cell repertoires in COVID-19. Study information: From T cells, B-cell-depleted T cells, or PBMCs came the material, which was cDNA or gDNA.

Sequenced by immunoSEQ multiplex PCR; TCRdb stores in-frame clones only, minus some. The repertoire holds about 300,000 clones, with approximately 91% as singletons. The CDR3 is 13 amino acids. Germline-derived CDR1 and CDR2 are SEHNR and FQNEAQ (reference sequence). Deletions cut 0 bases from V and 3 bases from J, with 5 bases between. The rearrangement uses TRBV7-9 and TRBJ1-2; no firm D call. The clonotype originates from a woman aged 40 to 50 who had recovered from COVID-19. Sequenced material: PBMCs or T cells enriched from blood (not recorded which). The CDR3 DNA reads as TGTGCCAGCAGCTTAGCTCCAGACTATGGCTACACCTTC. It yields the protein CASSLAPDYGYTF.